This entry describes one T cell receptor beta chain. The J segment lost 4 bases and the V segment lost 5 bases, leaving 4 bases of the junction unmatched. CDR1 and CDR2 from the germline V gene are LGHNA and YNFKEQ. The CDR3 contains 16 residues. The data belong to a study of identifying expanded T cells in peripheral blood. TCRdb's copy holds only in-frame clones and misses some; the assay was immunoSEQ multiplex PCR. The data contain roughly 81,000 clones, over 80% of them seen just once; the ten biggest clones take up less than 20%. What was sequenced was blood. This sequence was found in a person aged 18 to 70 in good health. The rearrangement joins TRBV4-2 to TRBJ2-3, with 15 bases identical to TRBD2. In DNA form, the CDR3 reads TGTGCCAGCAGCGGACTAGCGGGAGGGGGTCCAGATACGCAGTATTTT. Translating gives CASSGLAGGGPDTQYF.